Following are 29 T cell receptor beta chains from one sample sequenced in a study of T cell repertoires and HLA-DP antigens. The assay was immunoSEQ multiplex PCR, and TCRdb's table has in-frame clones only and misses some. The table shows around 90,000 clones, with about 89% occurring only once. No antigen has been assigned to these receptors. Input material: CD4+ T cells from PBMCs. The receptors derive from a man aged 50 to 60 in good health and CMV-seronegative.

V usage is TRBV4-3 and J usage is TRBJ1-2, with D possibly TRBD1 on 6 matching bases. Germline V gene data show CDR1 as LGHNA and CDR2 as YSLEER. This CDR3 contains 14 residues. V lost 0 bases to trimming and J lost 8 bases, with 13 bases between them. The CDR3 DNA reads as TGCGCCAGCAGCCAAGAACTGGGGGCTTGGGGCTACACCTTC. Amino acid sequence: CASSQELGAWGYTF.

This rearrangement joins TRBV6-5 to TRBJ1-6; TRBD1 might be the D (6 bases). Germline CDR1 reads MNHEY; CDR2 reads SVGAGI. V lost 4 bases and J lost 6, with 16 bases in between. The CDR3 sequence is 16 residues long. CDR3 sequence (DNA): TGTGCCAGCAGTTCCGTCAGGGGTTTTGGTAATTCACCCCTCCACTTT. Protein: CASSSVRGFGNSPLHF.

This clone was observed a single time. The chain joins TRBV6-6 to TRBJ2-7; TRBD1 is a possible D gene (6 bases). Germline CDR1 and CDR2: MNHNY and SVGAGI (reference sequence). CDR3 length: 14 amino acids. Trimming removed 6 bases at V and 0 bases at J, with 12 bases between. The CDR3 DNA reads as TGTGCCAGCAGAGACAGGCCAAGCTCCTACGAGCAGTACTTC. It translates to CASRDRPSSYEQYF.

This clone was counted once. The genes are TRBV30 and TRBJ1-3; a possible D gene is TRBD1 (5 bases). CDR3 length: 14 amino acids. CDR1 is GTSNPN and CDR2 is SVGIG in the germline V gene (reference sequence). V was clipped by 0 bases and J by 4 bases, with 10 bases between them. The CDR3 coding sequence is TGTGCCTGGAGTGTACCAGGGTTCGGAAACACCATATATTTT. This sequence encodes CAWSVPGFGNTIYF.

The V and J genes are TRBV28 and TRBJ1-1; D possibly corresponds to TRBD1 (6 bases). Germline-derived CDR1 and CDR2 are MDHEN and SYDVKM. Trimming cost V 6 bases and J 4 bases, with 15 bases left between them. The CDR3 totals 14 residues. CDR3 amino acids: CASRIRGGGTEAFF. The CDR3 coding sequence is TGTGCCAGCAGAATAAGGGGAGGGGGCACTGAAGCTTTCTTT.

The chain links TRBV11-1 to TRBJ2-2; TRBD1 aligns across 9 bases. The CDR3 consists of 14 residues. V dropped 5 bases and J dropped 4; count of bases not matched to a gene: 2. Germline lookup yields CDR1 SGHAT and CDR2 FQDESV (reference sequence). CDR3 nucleotide sequence: TGTGCCAGCAGCCCACAGGGGGCCACCGGGGAGCTGTTTTTT. It translates to CASSPQGATGELFF.

The chain carries TRBV6-6 and TRBJ2-2; perhaps TRBD2 as D (7 bases). With 9 bases removed from V and 0 bases from J, the gap between germline ends came to 14 bases. CDR3 length: 15 amino acids. Per germline, CDR1 MNHNY and CDR2 SVGAGI (reference sequence). CDR3 sequence reads: CASIEGGANTGELFF. Written as DNA, the CDR3 is TGTGCCAGTATCGAGGGGGGGGCGAACACCGGGGAGCTGTTTTTT.

This chain uses TRBV6-1 with TRBJ2-7; D is unresolved. V lost 5 bases, J lost 4 bases, and 12 bases lay in between. The CDR3 runs to 13 residues. Germline lookup yields CDR1 MNHNS and CDR2 SASEGT. The CDR3 nucleotides read TGTGCCAGCAGTTTGGGTCTATTTTACGAGCAGTACTTC. Its protein is CASSLGLFYEQYF.

As to this clone: Distinct nucleotide sequences in the sample also encode this CDR3. The chain employs TRBV10-3 and TRBJ1-2; perhaps TRBD1 as D (6 bases). Looked up from germline, CDR1 is ENHRY and CDR2 is SYGVKD. Trimming removed 4 bases from V and 5 bases from J, with 11 bases in between. CDR3 length equals 13 residues. The CDR3 region is CAISGRGHYGYTF. The DNA of the CDR3 is TGTGCCATCAGTGGCAGGGGCCATTATGGCTACACCTTC.

The chain recombines TRBV7-9 with TRBJ2-7; 8 bases fit TRBD2. V trimming: 1 base; J trimming: 5 bases; junction bases outside the gene matches: 7. There are 15 residues in the CDR3. Germline loops: CDR1 SEHNR, CDR2 FQNEAQ (reference sequence). Here the CDR3 DNA reads TGTGCCAGCAGCTTAGGAGGAGGACTAGCAGACGAGCAGTACTTC. Protein sequence: CASSLGGGLADEQYF. Drawing the rest from reference TRBV7-9 and TRBJ2-7, the complete variable domain is DTGVSQNPRHKITKRGQNVTFRCDPISEHNRLYWYRQTLGQGPEFLTYFQNEAQLEKSRLLSDRFSAERPKGSFSTLEIQRTEQGDSAMYLCASSLGGGLADEQYFGPGTRLTVT.

V gene TRBV4-1 combines with J gene TRBJ2-1; D unclear. Deletions cut 3 bases from V and 0 bases from J, with 6 bases between. Germline-derived CDR1 and CDR2 are MGHRA and YSYEKL. The CDR3 length is 14 residues. The CDR3 region has the DNA TGCGCCAGCAGCCACACCGGCTCCTACAATGAGCAGTTCTTC. Protein sequence: CASSHTGSYNEQFF.

A note on this clone: In the same sample, other DNA sequences code for this CDR3. The chain is built from TRBV7-9 and TRBJ2-7; 7 bases match TRBD1. V lost 1 base to trimming and J lost 1 base; unmatched junction nucleotides: 1. The CDR3 runs 14 residues. Germline loops: CDR1 SEHNR, CDR2 FQNEAQ (reference sequence). The CDR3 protein is CASSLGTGSYEQYF. In DNA, the CDR3 is TGTGCCAGCAGCTTAGGGACAGGATCCTACGAGCAGTACTTC. The variable domain in full, completed from reference TRBV7-9 and TRBJ2-7, reads DTGVSQNPRHKITKRGQNVTFRCDPISEHNRLYWYRQTLGQGPEFLTYFQNEAQLEKSRLLSDRFSAERPKGSFSTLEIQRTEQGDSAMYLCASSLGTGSYEQYFGPGTRLTVT.

This clone is a singleton in its sample. This same CDR3 is encoded by further DNA sequences in the sample. This chain uses TRBV20-1 with TRBJ2-7; D gene ambiguous. The germline V gene encodes CDR1 DFQATT and CDR2 SNEGSKA (reference sequence). The CDR3 totals 11 residues. V shed 0 bases and J shed 0 bases, with 0 bases lying between them. The DNA for the CDR3 is TGCAGTGCTAGAGACTCCTACGAGCAGTACTTC. Translating gives CSARDSYEQYF.

The genes are TRBV19 and TRBJ2-3, with D perhaps matching TRBD1 or TRBD2 (6 bases each). Trimming took 5 bases from V and 0 from J, leaving 12 bases between them. CDR3 length: 15 amino acids. The germline V gene has CDR1 LNHDA and CDR2 SQIVND (reference sequence). In DNA, the CDR3 is TGTGCCAGTAGTGGGGGGCCGACTAGCACAGATACGCAGTATTTT. Translation gives CASSGGPTSTDTQYF.

This chain links TRBV19 with TRBJ2-1; D unclear. Trimming shortened V by 9 bases and J by 9 bases, and 18 bases separated the two germline ends. In germline, CDR1 is LNHDA, CDR2 SQIVND (reference sequence). The CDR3 length is 13 residues. The chain's CDR3 is CASDRGFFGEQFF. The CDR3 DNA reads as TGTGCCAGCGACCGTGGTTTTTTTGGTGAGCAGTTCTTC.

This clone was seen only a few times. The V call is TRBV29-1, the J call TRBJ2-1, with 7 positions matching TRBD2. CDR3 size: 15 residues. V gave up 3 bases and J gave up 7 bases; unmatched junction bases: 12. Germline V CDR1 and CDR2: SQVTM, ANQGSEA. The CDR3 DNA follows: TGCAGCGTTGATCCGTGGGGGGGAGCGAGGAATGAGCAGTTCTTC. Protein: CSVDPWGGARNEQFF.

The chain employs TRBV7-2 and TRBJ2-5, with D perhaps given as TRBD1 or TRBD2 (6 bases each). Trimming stripped 5 bases from V and 4 bases from J, with 11 bases between. The CDR3 is 13 residues long. CDR1 SGHTA and CDR2 FQGNSA come from the germline V gene. CDR3 in amino acids: CASSRGTLETQYF. The CDR3 DNA reads as TGTGCCAGCAGCCGCGGGACATTAGAGACCCAGTACTTC.

V gene TRBV18 combines with J gene TRBJ1-1, with 12 bases that match TRBD1. V lost 6 bases and J lost 3; bases outside the gene matches: 11. In germline, CDR1 is KGHSH, CDR2 LQKENI. The CDR3 runs to 17 residues. In DNA form, the CDR3 reads TGTGCCAGCTCCCGACAACCGGGACAGGGGGCGGACACTGAAGCTTTCTTT. Its protein product is CASSRQPGQGADTEAFF.

The V call is TRBV18, the J call TRBJ1-2, with 9 nucleotides matching TRBD1. Per the germline V gene, CDR1 is KGHSH and CDR2 is LQKENI. The CDR3 consists of 13 residues. The junction had 5 bases not matched to a gene; V was cut back by 8 bases and J by 4 bases. The chain's CDR3 is CASVPGQGYGYTF. The CDR3 region has the DNA TGTGCCAGCGTACCGGGACAGGGCTATGGCTACACCTTC.

This chain uses TRBV7-8 with TRBJ1-1; TRBD1 is a possible D gene (6 bases). Germline V gene lookup returns CDR1 SGHVS and CDR2 FQNEAQ. The CDR3 is 14 residues long. V dropped 3 bases and J dropped 9 bases, with 17 bases sitting between them. DNA for the CDR3: TGTGCCAGCAGCTTTCAAGGGGGGGGACGTAAAGCTTTCTTT. Translation: CASSFQGGGRKAFF.

This chain joins TRBV11-2 and TRBJ2-3; the match to TRBD2 covers 15 bases. The CDR3 has 16 amino acids. V was pared by 6 bases and J by 5 bases, with 6 bases of the junction left unmatched. Germline CDR1 is SGHAT and CDR2 is FQNNGV. The CDR3 region is CASSGEGLAGGDTQYF. CDR3 in DNA: TGTGCCAGCAGTGGAGAGGGACTAGCGGGGGGAGATACGCAGTATTTT.

The chain recombines TRBV18 with TRBJ1-5; TRBD1 aligns across 9 bases. The CDR3 is 15 amino acids. Unmatched junction bases numbered 3, after V lost 5 bases and J lost 1 base. From germline, CDR1 is KGHSH and CDR2 LQKENI. For the CDR3, the DNA is TGTGCCAGCTCAGTCGGGACAGGGAGCAATCAGCCCCAGCATTTT. The encoded protein is CASSVGTGSNQPQHF.

The CDR3 nucleotides read TGTGCCAGCAGTTTATTATCCAGGGGGCGCGGGGCCAACGTCCTGACTTTC. It translates to CASSLLSRGRGANVLTF. V is TRBV28 and J is TRBJ2-6; 8 nucleotides align to TRBD1. Germline-derived CDR1 and CDR2 are MDHEN and SYDVKM. J was trimmed by 4 bases and V by 1 base; bases with no gene match: 6. The CDR3 spans 17 residues. Using reference TRBV28 and TRBJ2-6 for the parts outside the CDR3, the full variable domain is DVKVTQSSRYLVKRTGEKVFLECVQDMDHENMFWYRQDPGLGLRLIYFSYDVKMKEKGDIPEGYSVSREKKERFSLILESASTNQTSMYLCASSLLSRGRGANVLTFGAGSRLTVL.

CDR3: CASSNAGEGSLNEKLFF. CDR3 nucleotides: TGTGCCAGTAGTAACGCAGGGGAGGGTAGTCTCAATGAAAAACTGTTTTTT. The chain couples TRBV19 to TRBJ1-4; D possibly corresponds to TRBD1 (6 bases). The germline V gene encodes CDR1 LNHDA and CDR2 SQIVND (reference sequence). V was pared by 4 bases and J by 5 bases, with 20 bases between. The CDR3 has 17 amino acids.

V is TRBV7-2 and J is TRBJ2-1; TRBD1 aligns across 7 bases. The CDR3 sequence is 17 residues long. Germline CDR1 reads SGHTA; CDR2 reads FQGNSA. Trimming at V came to 4 bases and at J to 4 bases, leaving 13 bases not matched to a gene. CDR3 sequence: CASSYVRGQGGYNEQFF. The CDR3 DNA follows: TGTGCCAGCAGCTACGTAAGGGGGCAGGGTGGGTACAATGAGCAGTTCTTC.

CDR3 DNA sequence: TGTGCCAGCAGCTTAGGCATCGGTGAGCAGTTCTTC. Protein product: CASSLGIGEQFF. V usage is TRBV11-2 and J usage is TRBJ2-1; D gene uncertain. Germline loops: CDR1 SGHAT, CDR2 FQNNGV. This CDR3 has 12 residues. Trimming took 1 base from V and 9 from J, leaving 7 bases between them. Complete variable domain (other parts from reference TRBV11-2 and TRBJ2-1): EAGVAQSPRYKIIEKRQSVAFWCNPISGHATLYWYQQILGQGPKLLIQFQNNGVVDDSQLPKDRFSAERLKGVDSTLKIQPAKLEDSAVYLCASSLGIGEQFFGPGTRLTVL.

The V call is TRBV7-2, the J call TRBJ2-2; the match to TRBD1 covers 9 bases. J was trimmed by 4 bases and V by 5 bases; bases with no gene match: 5. Germline V gene sequence: CDR1 SGHTA, CDR2 FQGNSA. CDR3 length equals 15 residues. CDR3 residues: CASSEGQGSTGELFF. DNA of the CDR3: TGTGCCAGCAGCGAGGGACAGGGTAGCACCGGGGAGCTGTTTTTT. Complete variable domain (other parts from reference TRBV7-2 and TRBJ2-2): GAGVSQSPSNKVTEKGKDVELRCDPISGHTALYWYRQSLGQGLEFLIYFQGNSAPDKSGLPSDRFSAERTGGSVSTLTIQRTQQEDSAVYLCASSEGQGSTGELFFGEGSRLTVL.

The chain is built from TRBV2 and TRBJ2-3; maybe TRBD2 (6 bases). Trimming took 5 bases from V and 0 from J, leaving 21 bases between them. CDR3 length: 18 amino acids. Germline CDR1 SNHLY, CDR2 FYNNEI. The CDR3 DNA follows: TGTGCCAGCAGTTCCAATCCCAGCCCCGGGACTAGCACAGATACGCAGTATTTT. This gives the protein CASSSNPSPGTSTDTQYF.

This sequence joins TRBV11-2 and TRBJ2-7; TRBD2 matches at 10 bases. Germline CDR1 is SGHAT and CDR2 is FQNNGV. The CDR3 covers 14 residues. Losses at the gene ends were 5 bases for V and 5 bases for J; bases not matched to a gene: 6. The CDR3 sequence is CASSALAGVNEQYF. The DNA for the CDR3 is TGTGCCAGCAGCGCCCTAGCGGGAGTCAACGAGCAGTACTTC.